These 31 T cell receptor beta chains were sequenced from one sample in a study of T cell repertoires in cytomegalovirus infection. TCRdb recomputed calls from the reads with MiXCR, one row per CDR3 protein. This table holds approximately 150,000 distinct CDR3 sequences, about 6.3% found once. Sequencing was carried out using PBMCs. The receptors were gathered from a human donor in good health (CMV status not recorded). Some clones in this sample may be carry-over from other donors' samples.

This clonotype showed up many times. The chain links TRBV24-1 to TRBJ2-3; TRBD2 is a possible D gene (5 bases). V was trimmed by 4 bases and J by 1 base, leaving 17 bases between them. Germline CDR1 reads KGHDR; CDR2 reads SFDVKD. The CDR3 is made up of 17 amino acids. CDR3 sequence (DNA): TGTGCCACCAGTGACCCCGGAACGGACGGGGGCACAGATACGCAGTATTTT. This sequence encodes CATSDPGTDGGTDTQYF.

The chain's CDR3 is CASSAPSGQYGYTF. The CDR3 coding sequence is TGTGCCAGCAGCGCCCCGTCGGGACAGTATGGCTACACCTTC. This chain uses TRBV9 with TRBJ1-2, with 7 nucleotides matching TRBD1. The CDR3 has 14 residues. Germline loops: CDR1 SGDLS, CDR2 YYNGEE. The trim removed 3 bases at V and 5 bases at J, leaving 7 bases unmatched.

V usage is TRBV20-1 and J usage is TRBJ2-1; no definite D call. From germline, CDR1 is DFQATT and CDR2 SNEGSKA (reference sequence). Trimming cost V 6 bases and J 1 base, with 13 bases left between them. CDR3 size: 14 residues. The CDR3 bases are TGCAGTGCAGAGCCCGGGCCGTCCTACAATGAGCAGTTCTTC. This translates into CSAEPGPSYNEQFF.

The gene calls are TRBV10-3 and TRBJ2-1, with D unresolved. The CDR3 has 15 residues. Germline V gene lookup returns CDR1 ENHRY and CDR2 SYGVKD. V was pared by 10 bases and J by 4 bases, with 20 bases between. The CDR3 region has the DNA TGTGCCACTCACAACGACAAGGGATCTTACAATGAGCAGTTCTTC. The encoded protein is CATHNDKGSYNEQFF.

There are many counts of this clonotype. The chain employs TRBV7-2 and TRBJ2-7; weak D call: TRBD1 (5 bases). The V gene lost 2 bases and the J gene lost 2 bases, with 10 bases spanning the gap. Germline CDR1 and CDR2: SGHTA and FQGNSA. The CDR3 has 14 amino acids. The CDR3, as DNA: TGTGCCAGCAGCTTACCCCCGACAGCCTACGAGCAGTACTTC. It encodes CASSLPPTAYEQYF.

This clonotype was recorded many times. This chain joins TRBV7-2 and TRBJ1-5; 8 positions agree with TRBD1. There are 15 residues in the CDR3. The germline CDR1 and CDR2 sequences are SGHTA and FQGNSA. V shed 1 base and J 6 bases; nucleotides not matched to a gene: 5. CDR3 loop: CASSLGDRGGQPQHF. The DNA of the CDR3 is TGTGCCAGCAGCTTAGGAGACAGGGGAGGTCAGCCCCAGCATTTT.

In its sample, this clonotype was seen many times. The CDR3 sequence is CASSLVSGGGSYNEQFF. CDR3 nucleotides: TGTGCCAGCAGCTTAGTATCGGGCGGGGGGTCCTACAATGAGCAGTTCTTC. This rearrangement joins TRBV7-2 to TRBJ2-1; 8 nucleotides line up with TRBD2. V was pared by 1 base and J by 1 base, with 6 bases of the junction left unmatched. This CDR3 comprises 17 residues. The V gene's germline CDR1 is SGHTA and CDR2 FQGNSA.

The chain's CDR3 is CASSRQGPQETQYF. Here the CDR3 DNA reads TGTGCCAGCAGCCGACAGGGGCCACAAGAGACCCAGTACTTC. V is TRBV12-3 or TRBV12-4 and J is TRBJ2-5; 8 bases map to TRBD1. The CDR3 totals 14 residues. The V gene end was trimmed by 6 bases and the J gene end by 2 bases; junction bases not matched to a gene: 5.

This clonotype occurred many times. DNA of the CDR3: TGTGCCAGCAGCCAAGGGACAGGGAGGACCGGGGAGCTGTTTTTT. As protein: CASSQGTGRTGELFF. The rearrangement uses TRBV4-2 and TRBJ2-2, with TRBD1 matching 8 bases. This CDR3 is built from 15 residues. V dropped 1 base and J dropped 5; count of bases not matched to a gene: 3. Per germline, CDR1 LGHNA and CDR2 YNFKEQ.

The rearrangement uses TRBV6-2 or TRBV6-3 and TRBJ2-2; 7 bases map to TRBD1. V lost 5 bases to trimming and J lost 4 bases; unmatched junction nucleotides: 10. Germline-derived CDR1 and CDR2 are MNHEY and SVGEGT. This CDR3 spans 16 amino acids. The CDR3 here is CASSNPTGQTTGELFF. CDR3 coding DNA: TGTGCCAGCAGTAACCCGACAGGGCAAACCACCGGGGAGCTGTTTTTT.

This clonotype was observed many times. The chain combines TRBV20-1 with TRBJ2-7, with TRBD1 matching 7 bases. Germline loops: CDR1 DFQATT, CDR2 SNEGSKA (reference sequence). The V and J ends lost 3 bases and 5 bases, in that order; junction bases with no gene match: 10. The CDR3 spans 14 residues. The CDR3 sequence is CSASRGRGRDEQYF. Here the CDR3 DNA reads TGCAGTGCTAGCCGTGGTAGGGGGCGAGACGAGCAGTACTTC.

This clonotype was counted at least ten times. The gene calls are TRBV7-9 and TRBJ1-2, with 7 positions matching TRBD1. The V gene's germline CDR1 is SEHNR and CDR2 FQNEAQ (reference sequence). The CDR3 is made up of 16 amino acids. Trimming at V came to 5 bases and at J to 2 bases, leaving 11 bases not matched to a gene. CDR3 region: CASSDPDRARNYGYTF. CDR3 bases: TGTGCCAGCAGCGATCCTGACAGGGCCCGAAACTATGGCTACACCTTC. The whole variable domain, filled in from reference TRBV7-9 and TRBJ1-2, reads DTGVSQNPRHKITKRGQNVTFRCDPISEHNRLYWYRQTLGQGPEFLTYFQNEAQLEKSRLLSDRFSAERPKGSFSTLEIQRTEQGDSAMYLCASSDPDRARNYGYTFGSGTRLTVV.

The rearrangement joins TRBV20-1 to TRBJ2-3; D tentatively fits TRBD1 or TRBD2 (5 bases each). Germline CDR1 and CDR2: DFQATT and SNEGSKA (reference sequence). V was cut by 6 bases and J by 2 bases, with 18 bases left in between. The CDR3 is made up of 15 amino acids. CDR3 sequence (DNA): TGCAGTGCCCCGGACGGGGCAGGGTCCACAGATACGCAGTATTTT. Protein: CSAPDGAGSTDTQYF.

Ten or more counts support this clonotype. This sequence joins TRBV7-3 and TRBJ2-1; a possible D gene is TRBD2 (5 bases). Germline CDR1 and CDR2: SGHTA and FQGTGA. Trimming cost V 5 bases and J 4 bases, with 18 bases left between them. The CDR3 runs to 16 residues. The CDR3 DNA is TGTGCCAGCAGCCGCGACGCCTTCTCGGGGTACAATGAGCAGTTCTTC. This translates into CASSRDAFSGYNEQFF.

This sequence joins TRBV29-1 and TRBJ2-5; D not certain. V shed 6 bases and J shed 4 bases, with 6 bases lying between them. The CDR3 is 10 residues long. Germline V CDR1 and CDR2: SQVTM, ANQGSEA. CDR3 DNA: TGCAGCGTCTTGGTAGAGACCCAGTACTTC. Translated, it gives CSVLVETQYF.

The chain combines TRBV29-1 with TRBJ2-7; the match to TRBD1 covers 9 bases. This CDR3 contains 14 residues. CDR1 is SQVTM and CDR2 is ANQGSEA in the germline V gene. Unmatched junction bases numbered 6, after V lost 4 bases and J lost 2 bases. The CDR3 DNA is TGCAGCGTTGTGCCGGGACAGGGACCCTACGAGCAGTACTTC. This sequence encodes CSVVPGQGPYEQYF.

This clonotype came up a few times. The V gene is TRBV29-1, the J gene TRBJ2-3; D possibly matches TRBD1 or TRBD2 (7 bases each). V lost 5 bases and J lost 3, with 18 bases in between. Germline assignment: CDR1 SQVTM and CDR2 ANQGSEA. The CDR3 runs 15 residues. CDR3 region: CSVRGQTGGTDTQYF. CDR3 nucleotides: TGCAGCGTTAGGGGACAGACGGGAGGAACAGATACGCAGTATTTT.

This clonotype came up many times. The V gene is TRBV5-1, the J gene TRBJ2-7; perhaps TRBD1 as D (6 bases). Germline lookup yields CDR1 SGHRS and CDR2 YFSETQ. The ends were cut back, 6 bases at V and 6 bases at J, with 16 bases in the middle. The CDR3 covers 13 residues. DNA for the CDR3: TGCGCCAGCAACCCGACAGGAACGGGCGAGCAGTACTTC. Amino acid sequence: CASNPTGTGEQYF.

This clonotype was seen many times. The CDR3 protein is CASSTDGGAWWNQPQHF. CDR3 nucleotide sequence: TGTGCCAGCAGTACGGACGGCGGCGCGTGGTGGAATCAGCCCCAGCATTTT. The rearrangement uses TRBV28 and TRBJ1-5; no clear D. V was clipped by 5 bases and J by 4 bases, with 21 bases between them. The length of the CDR3 is 17 residues. Germline lookup yields CDR1 MDHEN and CDR2 SYDVKM.

This clonotype was seen at least ten times. This chain links TRBV7-2 with TRBJ1-3; 10 nucleotides line up with TRBD1. The CDR3 has 14 amino acids. CDR1 is SGHTA and CDR2 is FQGNSA in the germline V gene. The V gene end was trimmed by 5 bases and the J gene end by 4 bases; junction bases not matched to a gene: 2. The CDR3 sequence is CASSRQGAGNTIYF. CDR3 bases: TGTGCCAGCAGCCGACAGGGGGCCGGAAACACCATATATTTT. The variable domain in full, with the rest retrieved from reference TRBV7-2 and TRBJ1-3, is GAGVSQSPSNKVTEKGKDVELRCDPISGHTALYWYRQSLGQGLEFLIYFQGNSAPDKSGLPSDRFSAERTGGSVSTLTIQRTQQEDSAVYLCASSRQGAGNTIYFGEGSWLTVV.

This clonotype was counted between two and nine times. The chain has TRBV6-1 and TRBJ1-2; no firm D call. Trimming stripped 3 bases from V and 13 bases from J, with 3 bases between. The germline V gene has CDR1 MNHNS and CDR2 SASEGT. This CDR3 is 8 amino acids long. Here the CDR3 reads CASSDSTF. As DNA, the CDR3 is TGTGCCAGCAGTGATTCCACCTTC.

This clonotype has only a few counts. The chain carries TRBV19 and TRBJ1-1, with TRBD1 matching 10 bases. With V trimmed by 5 bases and J by 7 bases, 7 bases remained unmatched. This CDR3 has 14 amino acids. Germline CDR1 LNHDA, CDR2 SQIVND (reference sequence). CDR3 DNA sequence: TGTGCCAGTAGTCCGGACAGGGGGAGGTTTGAAGCTTTCTTT. It specifies CASSPDRGRFEAFF. The full variable domain, rest sourced from reference TRBV19 and TRBJ1-1, is DGGITQSPKYLFRKEGQNVTLSCEQNLNHDAMYWYRQDPGQGLRLIYYSQIVNDFQKGDIAEGYSVSREKKESFPLTVTSAQKNPTAFYLCASSPDRGRFEAFFGQGTRLTVV.

In its sample, this clonotype was seen many times. The V gene is TRBV28, the J gene TRBJ1-4, with D unclear. CDR1 is MDHEN, CDR2 SYDVKM, per germline. CDR3 length: 14 residues. V lost 1 base and J lost 5, with 8 bases in between. CDR3 sequence: CASSLSQINEKLFF. The CDR3 DNA follows: TGTGCCAGCAGTTTATCCCAGATAAATGAAAAACTGTTTTTT.

This clonotype has ten or more counts. The chain couples TRBV7-8 to TRBJ2-6; 7 positions match TRBD1. V was pared by 2 bases and J by 0 bases, with 10 bases of the junction left unmatched. The CDR3 has 19 amino acids. Germline V gene data show CDR1 as SGHVS and CDR2 as FQNEAQ. DNA for the CDR3: TGTGCCAGCAGCTTAAGGAGCAGGACAGGCCACTCTGGGGCCAACGTCCTGACTTTC. It yields the protein CASSLRSRTGHSGANVLTF.

This clonotype has at least ten counts. The chain has TRBV6-1 and TRBJ2-7, with D perhaps TRBD1 (5 bases). CDR3 length equals 13 residues. Germline values: CDR1 MNHNS, CDR2 SASEGT. Trimming stripped 4 bases from V and 2 bases from J, with 9 bases between. CDR3 region: CASSVQGTYEQYF. In nucleotides, the CDR3 is TGTGCCAGCAGTGTCCAGGGAACCTACGAGCAGTACTTC.

Ten or more counts support this clonotype. The chain is built from TRBV3-1 and TRBJ1-2; 9 bases line up with TRBD1. The V gene's germline CDR1 is LGHDT and CDR2 YNNKEL (reference sequence). This CDR3 contains 16 residues. V lost 4 bases to trimming and J lost 6 bases; unmatched junction nucleotides: 12. This CDR3 is CASSRTVGQGMHGYTF. The CDR3 DNA reads as TGTGCCAGCAGCCGTACCGTTGGACAGGGGATGCATGGCTACACCTTC.

This sequence joins TRBV19 and TRBJ1-2; 10 bases align to TRBD1. Per the germline V gene, CDR1 is LNHDA and CDR2 is SQIVND (reference sequence). This CDR3 has 16 amino acids. Trimming took 5 bases from V and 7 from J; bases not matched to a gene: 13. The CDR3 DNA is TGTGCCAGTAGTTTCGCGACAGGGGGCGCCTCATTTGGCTACACCTTC. Translation gives CASSFATGGASFGYTF.

This clonotype was observed at least ten times. This sequence joins TRBV6-5 and TRBJ2-7; TRBD2 agrees at 9 bases. The CDR3 length is 14 residues. V lost 5 bases, J lost 1 base, and 3 bases stayed unmatched. CDR1 MNHEY and CDR2 SVGAGI come from the germline V gene. For the CDR3, the DNA is TGTGCCAGCAGTCCGACTAGCGGATCCTACGAGCAGTACTTC. It is translated as CASSPTSGSYEQYF.

Many counts were recorded for this clonotype. This sequence joins TRBV20-1 and TRBJ2-7, with 12 bases matching TRBD1. This CDR3 comprises 16 residues. With V trimmed by 6 bases and J by 2 bases, 11 bases remained unmatched. Looked up from germline, CDR1 is DFQATT and CDR2 is SNEGSKA (reference sequence). The CDR3 nucleotides are TGCAGTGCACCCTGGACGGGACAGGGGGCCACCTACGAGCAGTACTTC. Amino acid sequence: CSAPWTGQGATYEQYF.

There are many counts of this clonotype. The chain links TRBV6-2 or TRBV6-3 to TRBJ1-5; 7 nucleotides agree with TRBD1. The CDR3 is made up of 15 amino acids. Germline-derived CDR1 and CDR2 are MNHEY and SVGEGT. J was trimmed by 2 bases and V by 6 bases; bases with no gene match: 7. The CDR3 sequence: CASSHPGTGNQPQHF. As DNA, the CDR3 is TGTGCCAGCAGCCACCCCGGGACAGGCAATCAGCCCCAGCATTTT.

The DNA for the CDR3 is TGTGCCAGCAGCGGGGACAGGGGGCTTCAGCCCCAGCATTTT. It translates to CASSGDRGLQPQHF. V and J are TRBV14 and TRBJ1-5, with TRBD1 identical over 12 bases. CDR1 SGHDN and CDR2 FVKESK come from the germline V gene. CDR3 length equals 14 residues. V was pared by 5 bases and J by 6 bases, with 2 bases of the junction left unmatched.